One T cell receptor beta chain is described in this entry. This sample stems from a study of blood T cell repertoires in COVID-19. Background on the study: Donors in the United States, Italy and Spain gave samples during acute or convalescent COVID-19. The analysed material was cDNA or gDNA that came from T cells, B-cell-depleted T cells, or PBMCs.

Authors' analysis steps: How many nucleated cells were present was estimated from reference gene primer amplification. Method: immunoSEQ multiplex PCR; TCRdb's copy keeps in-frame clones and lacks some. V and J calls and clone size follow that table, whereas D and trimming were derived from the DNA. The table lists 88,000 or so clones, around 79% of them singletons. V was cut by 6 bases and J by 0 bases, with 19 bases left in between. The length of the CDR3 is 17 residues. Per the germline V gene, CDR1 is WSHSY and CDR2 is SAAADI. The chain joins TRBV10-2 to TRBJ2-3; a possible D gene is TRBD2 (5 bases). Input material: peripheral blood. This receptor was obtained from a human donor in a cohort sampled during active COVID-19. The CDR3 nucleotides are TGCGCCAGCAGGACTATCGATAGCACTAGAAGCACAGATACGCAGTATTTT. Amino acids: CASRTIDSTRSTDTQYF.